This TCR beta chain came from a study of OX40 agonist ivuxolimab in advanced cancers. Study in general: Subjects had a mean age of about 60 years, with a range of 23 to 79; roughly 80% were male. Three patients, one with hepatocellular carcinoma and two with cutaneous melanoma, responded partially.

Only in-frame clones appear in the TCRdb table, and some are missing; sequencing was by immunoSEQ multiplex PCR. The sample lists about 94,000 clones, around 87% occurring once. The source material was CD4+ or CD8+ T cells sorted from blood, sampled in a trial of the OX40 agonist ivuxolimab. The source of this sequence is an adult with an advanced solid tumor such as melanoma, head and neck, liver or kidney cancer.

This CDR3 reads CASSLTGQGTDTQYF. The CDR3 nucleotides are TGTGCCAGCAGTCTGACGGGACAGGGTACAGATACGCAGTATTTT. V gene TRBV9 combines with J gene TRBJ2-3, with 9 bases matching TRBD1. The CDR3 is made up of 15 amino acids. CDR1 is SGDLS, CDR2 YYNGEE, per germline. V was clipped by 5 bases and J by 3 bases; unmatched bases: 7.